The following is a T cell receptor (beta chain) sequence with its context. Its antigen is undetermined. TCRdb's table, derived via immunoSEQ multiplex PCR, lists solely in-frame clones and lacks some. The sample has over 40,000 clones, around 87% seen once; the top ten hold 6.5% to 9%. The data were taken from a study of T cells in localized non-small cell lung cancer. General study results and limits: For the top 100 tumor clones, a median approximately 50 also appeared in adjacent lung.

Germline loops: CDR1 LNHNV, CDR2 YYDKDF (reference sequence). J gave up 1 base and V 1 base, and 0 bases lay outside the gene matches. This CDR3 comprises 15 residues. Sequences were derived from peripheral blood, sampled before any cancer treatment. The rearrangement links TRBV15 to TRBJ2-3, with 9 bases identical to TRBD2. The receptor was derived from a woman aged 18-49 years with stage III lung adenocarcinoma. CDR3 DNA: TGTGCCACCAGCAGAGCTAGCGGGGGCACAGATACGCAGTATTTT. This gives the protein CATSRASGGTDTQYF.